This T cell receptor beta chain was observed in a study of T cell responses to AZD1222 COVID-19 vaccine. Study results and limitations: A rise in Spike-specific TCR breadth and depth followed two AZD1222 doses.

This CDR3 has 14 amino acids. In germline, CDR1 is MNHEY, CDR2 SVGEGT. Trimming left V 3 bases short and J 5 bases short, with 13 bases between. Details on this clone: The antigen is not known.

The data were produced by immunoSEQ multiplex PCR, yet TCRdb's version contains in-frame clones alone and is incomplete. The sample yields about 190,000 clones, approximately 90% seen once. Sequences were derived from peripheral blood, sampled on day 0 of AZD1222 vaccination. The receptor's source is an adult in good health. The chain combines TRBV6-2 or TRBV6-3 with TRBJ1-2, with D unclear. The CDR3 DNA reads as TGTGCCAGCAGTTATGCCGTTGGTGGGTATGGCTACACCTTC. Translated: CASSYAVGGYGYTF.